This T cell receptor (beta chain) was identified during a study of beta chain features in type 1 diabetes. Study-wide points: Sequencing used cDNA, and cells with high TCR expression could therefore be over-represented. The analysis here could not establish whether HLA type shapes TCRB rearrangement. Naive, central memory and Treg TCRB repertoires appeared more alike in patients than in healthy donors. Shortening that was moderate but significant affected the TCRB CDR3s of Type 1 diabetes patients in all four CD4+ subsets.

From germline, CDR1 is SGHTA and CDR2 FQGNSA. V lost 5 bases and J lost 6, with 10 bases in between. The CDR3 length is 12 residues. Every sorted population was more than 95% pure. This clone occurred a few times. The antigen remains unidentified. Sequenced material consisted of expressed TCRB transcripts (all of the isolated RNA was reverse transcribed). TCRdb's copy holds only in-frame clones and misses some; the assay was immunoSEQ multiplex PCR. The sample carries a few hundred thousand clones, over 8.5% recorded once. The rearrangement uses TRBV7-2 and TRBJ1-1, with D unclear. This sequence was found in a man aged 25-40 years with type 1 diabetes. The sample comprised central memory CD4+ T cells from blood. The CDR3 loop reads CASSPEMSEAFF. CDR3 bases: TGTGCCAGCAGCCCGGAGATGTCTGAAGCTTTCTTT.